This T cell receptor (beta chain) is drawn from a study of blood T cell repertoires in COVID-19. Across the whole study: Acute-phase and convalescent COVID-19 samples originated in the United States, Italy and Spain. The cDNA or gDNA used as material had been derived from T cells, B-cell-depleted T cells, or PBMCs.

This CDR3 contains 15 residues. Unmatched junction bases numbered 4, after V lost 1 base and J lost 3 bases. Germline V CDR1 and CDR2: LGHDT, YNNKEL (reference sequence). The method was immunoSEQ multiplex PCR; TCRdb's version includes in-frame clones alone and lacks a portion of them. The sample records about 39,000 clones, about 90% being singletons. The sequence was collected from a man aged 45-65 years with active or convalescent COVID-19. V is TRBV3-1 (or the pseudogene TRBV3-2) and J is TRBJ1-1, with 8 bases fitting TRBD1. Sequenced sample: peripheral blood. DNA for the CDR3: TGTGCCAGCAGCCAAGCCCGGACAGGGTACACTGAAGCTTTCTTT. This codes for CASSQARTGYTEAFF.